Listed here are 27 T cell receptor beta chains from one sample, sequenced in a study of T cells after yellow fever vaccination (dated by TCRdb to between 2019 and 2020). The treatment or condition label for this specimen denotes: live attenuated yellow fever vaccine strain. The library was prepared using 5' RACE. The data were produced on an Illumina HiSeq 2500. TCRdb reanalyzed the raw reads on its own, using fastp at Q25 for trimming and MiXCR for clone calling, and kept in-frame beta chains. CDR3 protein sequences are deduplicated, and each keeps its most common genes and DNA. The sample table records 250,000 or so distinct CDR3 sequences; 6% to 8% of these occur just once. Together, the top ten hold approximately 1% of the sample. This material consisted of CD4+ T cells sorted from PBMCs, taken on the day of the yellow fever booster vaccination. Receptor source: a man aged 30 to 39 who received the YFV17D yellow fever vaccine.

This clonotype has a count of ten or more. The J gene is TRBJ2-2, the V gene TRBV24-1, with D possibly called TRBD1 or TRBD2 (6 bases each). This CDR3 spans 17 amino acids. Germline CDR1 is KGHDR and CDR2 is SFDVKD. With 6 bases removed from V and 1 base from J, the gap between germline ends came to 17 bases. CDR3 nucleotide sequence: TGTGCCACCAGTCATACACAGGGAGGAAGGAACACCGGGGAGCTGTTTTTT. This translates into CATSHTQGGRNTGELFF.

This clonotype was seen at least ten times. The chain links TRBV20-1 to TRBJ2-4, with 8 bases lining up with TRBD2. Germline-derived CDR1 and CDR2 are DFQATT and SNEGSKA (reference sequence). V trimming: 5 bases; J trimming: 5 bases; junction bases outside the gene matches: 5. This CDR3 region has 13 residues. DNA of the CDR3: TGCAGTGCTTACGCAGCGGGGGAAAACATTCAGTACTTC. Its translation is CSAYAAGENIQYF.

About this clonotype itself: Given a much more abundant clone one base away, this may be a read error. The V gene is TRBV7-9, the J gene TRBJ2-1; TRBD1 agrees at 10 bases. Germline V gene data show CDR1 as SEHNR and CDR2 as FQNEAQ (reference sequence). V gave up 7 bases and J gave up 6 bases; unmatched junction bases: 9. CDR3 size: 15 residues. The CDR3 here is CASTNTWTGGNEQFF. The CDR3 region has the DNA TGTGCCAGCACCAACACCTGGACAGGGGGCAATGAGCAGTTCTTC.

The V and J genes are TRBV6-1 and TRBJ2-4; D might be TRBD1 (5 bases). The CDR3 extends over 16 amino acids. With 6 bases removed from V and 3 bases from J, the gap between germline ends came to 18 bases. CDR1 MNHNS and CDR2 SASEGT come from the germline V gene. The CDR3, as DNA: TGTGCCAGCAGCCCTACCTTTGGGGCACACAAAAACATTCAGTACTTC. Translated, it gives CASSPTFGAHKNIQYF.

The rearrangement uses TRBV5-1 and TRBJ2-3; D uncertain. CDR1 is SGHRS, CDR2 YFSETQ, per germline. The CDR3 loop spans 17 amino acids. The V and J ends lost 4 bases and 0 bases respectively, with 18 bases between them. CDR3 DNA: TGCGCCAGCAGCCGTCCCAATTCGTATCCTAGCACAGATACGCAGTATTTT. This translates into CASSRPNSYPSTDTQYF.

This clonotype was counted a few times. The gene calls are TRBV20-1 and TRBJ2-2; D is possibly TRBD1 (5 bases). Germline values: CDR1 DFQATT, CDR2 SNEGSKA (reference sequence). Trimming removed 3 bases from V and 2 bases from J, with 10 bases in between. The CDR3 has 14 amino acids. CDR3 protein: CSARGQRNTGELFF. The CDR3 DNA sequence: TGCAGTGCTAGGGGGCAAAGAAACACCGGGGAGCTGTTTTTT.

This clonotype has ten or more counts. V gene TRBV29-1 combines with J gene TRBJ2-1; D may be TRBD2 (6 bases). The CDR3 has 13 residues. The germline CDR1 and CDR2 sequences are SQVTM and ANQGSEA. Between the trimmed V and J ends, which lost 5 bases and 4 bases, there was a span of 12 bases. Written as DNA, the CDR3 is TGCAGCGTTTTAGGAGGGGATTACAATGAGCAGTTCTTC. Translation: CSVLGGDYNEQFF.

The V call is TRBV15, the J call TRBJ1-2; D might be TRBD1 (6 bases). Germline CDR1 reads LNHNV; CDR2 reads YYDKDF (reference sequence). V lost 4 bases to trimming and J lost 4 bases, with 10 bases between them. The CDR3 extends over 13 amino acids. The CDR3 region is CATSNRESYGYTF. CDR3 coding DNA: TGTGCCACCAGCAACAGGGAGAGCTATGGCTACACCTTC. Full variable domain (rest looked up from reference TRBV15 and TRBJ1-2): DAMVIQNPRYQVTQFGKPVTLSCSQTLNHNVMYWYQQKSSQAPKLLFHYYDKDFNNEADTPDNFQSRRPNTSFCFLDIRSPGLGDTAMYLCATSNRESYGYTFGSGTRLTVV.

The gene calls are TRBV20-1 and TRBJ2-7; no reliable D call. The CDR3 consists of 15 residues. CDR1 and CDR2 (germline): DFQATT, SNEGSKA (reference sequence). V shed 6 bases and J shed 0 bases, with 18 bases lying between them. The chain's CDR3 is CSARREATLSYEQYF. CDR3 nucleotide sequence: TGCAGTGCCCGAAGGGAAGCGACCCTCTCCTACGAGCAGTACTTC.

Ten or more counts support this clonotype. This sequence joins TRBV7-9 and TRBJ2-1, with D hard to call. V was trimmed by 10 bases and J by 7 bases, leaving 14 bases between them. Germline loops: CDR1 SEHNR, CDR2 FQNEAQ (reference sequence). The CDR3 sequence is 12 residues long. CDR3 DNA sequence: TGTGCCACCACACGAGAGAGGAATGAGCAGTTCTTC. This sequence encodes CATTRERNEQFF. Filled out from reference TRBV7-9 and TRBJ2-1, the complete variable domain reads DTGVSQNPRHKITKRGQNVTFRCDPISEHNRLYWYRQTLGQGPEFLTYFQNEAQLEKSRLLSDRFSAERPKGSFSTLEIQRTEQGDSAMYLCATTRERNEQFFGPGTRLTVL.

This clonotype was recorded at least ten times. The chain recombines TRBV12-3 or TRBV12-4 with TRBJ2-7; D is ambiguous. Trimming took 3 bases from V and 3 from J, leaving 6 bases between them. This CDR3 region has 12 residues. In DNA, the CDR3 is TGTGCCAGCAGTTTGTCAGTCTACGAGCAGTACTTC. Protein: CASSLSVYEQYF.

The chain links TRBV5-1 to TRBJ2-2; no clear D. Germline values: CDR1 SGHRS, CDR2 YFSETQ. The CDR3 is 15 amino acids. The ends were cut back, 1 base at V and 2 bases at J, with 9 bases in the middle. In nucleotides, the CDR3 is TGCGCCAGCAGCTTGAACGAGGCCAACACCGGGGAGCTGTTTTTT. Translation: CASSLNEANTGELFF. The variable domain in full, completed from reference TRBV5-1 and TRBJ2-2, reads KAGVTQTPRYLIKTRGQQVTLSCSPISGHRSVSWYQQTPGQGLQFLFEYFSETQRNKGNFPGRFSGRQFSNSRSEMNVSTLELGDSALYLCASSLNEANTGELFFGEGSRLTVL.

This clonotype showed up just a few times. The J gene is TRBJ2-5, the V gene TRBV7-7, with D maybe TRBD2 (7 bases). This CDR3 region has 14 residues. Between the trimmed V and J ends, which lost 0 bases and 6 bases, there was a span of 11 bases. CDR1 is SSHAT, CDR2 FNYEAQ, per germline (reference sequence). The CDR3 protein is CASSLAAGAKTQYF. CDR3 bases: TGTGCCAGCAGCTTAGCGGCGGGGGCCAAGACCCAGTACTTC.

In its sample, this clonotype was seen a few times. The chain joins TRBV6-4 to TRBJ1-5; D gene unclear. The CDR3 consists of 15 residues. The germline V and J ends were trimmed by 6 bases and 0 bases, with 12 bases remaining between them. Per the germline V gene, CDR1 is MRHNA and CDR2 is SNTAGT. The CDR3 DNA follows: TGTGCCAGCAGCGGTTTTGGTGATAGCAATCAGCCCCAGCATTTT. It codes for CASSGFGDSNQPQHF.

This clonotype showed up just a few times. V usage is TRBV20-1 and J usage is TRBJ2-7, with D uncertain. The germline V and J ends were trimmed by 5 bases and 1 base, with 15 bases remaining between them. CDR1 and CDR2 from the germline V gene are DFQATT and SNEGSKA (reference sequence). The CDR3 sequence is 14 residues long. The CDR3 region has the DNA TGCAGTGCTCGCAAGGAGTACGGGTCCTACGAGCAGTACTTC. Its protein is CSARKEYGSYEQYF.

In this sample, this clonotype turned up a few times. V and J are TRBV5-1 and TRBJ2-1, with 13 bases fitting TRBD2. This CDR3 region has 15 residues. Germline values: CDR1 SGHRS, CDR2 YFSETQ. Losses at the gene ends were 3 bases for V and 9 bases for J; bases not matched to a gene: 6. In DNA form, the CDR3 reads TGCGCCAGCAGCTCCGGGACTAGCGGGATGGGTGAGCAGTTCTTC. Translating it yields CASSSGTSGMGEQFF. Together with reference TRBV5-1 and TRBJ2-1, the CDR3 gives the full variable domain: KAGVTQTPRYLIKTRGQQVTLSCSPISGHRSVSWYQQTPGQGLQFLFEYFSETQRNKGNFPGRFSGRQFSNSRSEMNVSTLELGDSALYLCASSSGTSGMGEQFFGPGTRLTVL.

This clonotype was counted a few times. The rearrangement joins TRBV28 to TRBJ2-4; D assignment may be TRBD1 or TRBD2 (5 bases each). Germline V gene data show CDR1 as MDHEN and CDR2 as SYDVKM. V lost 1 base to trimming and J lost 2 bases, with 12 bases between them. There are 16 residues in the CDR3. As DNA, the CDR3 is TGTGCCAGCAGTTTATCTGGGGGAAAATCCAAAAACATTCAGTACTTC. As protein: CASSLSGGKSKNIQYF.

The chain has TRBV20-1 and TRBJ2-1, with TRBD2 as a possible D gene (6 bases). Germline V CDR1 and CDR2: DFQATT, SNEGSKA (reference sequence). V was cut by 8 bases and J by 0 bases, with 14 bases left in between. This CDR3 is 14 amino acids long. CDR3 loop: CSPSGSSSYNEQFF. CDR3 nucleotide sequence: TGCAGTCCCAGCGGGTCAAGCTCCTACAATGAGCAGTTCTTC.

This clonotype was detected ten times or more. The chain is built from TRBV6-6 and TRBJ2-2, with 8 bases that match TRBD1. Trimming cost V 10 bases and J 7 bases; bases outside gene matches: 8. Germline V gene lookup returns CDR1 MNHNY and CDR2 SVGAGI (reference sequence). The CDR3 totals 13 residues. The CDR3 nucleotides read TGTGCCACCTTGACAGGGGCCGGCGGGGAGCTGTTTTTT. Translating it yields CATLTGAGGELFF.

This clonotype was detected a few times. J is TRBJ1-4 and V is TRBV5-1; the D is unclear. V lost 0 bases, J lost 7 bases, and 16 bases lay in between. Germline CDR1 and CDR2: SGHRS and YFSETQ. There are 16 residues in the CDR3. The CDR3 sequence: CASSLGADPRGEKLFF. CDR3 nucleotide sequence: TGCGCCAGCAGCTTGGGGGCCGATCCTCGGGGTGAAAAACTGTTTTTT. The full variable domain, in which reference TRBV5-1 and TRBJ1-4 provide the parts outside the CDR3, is KAGVTQTPRYLIKTRGQQVTLSCSPISGHRSVSWYQQTPGQGLQFLFEYFSETQRNKGNFPGRFSGRQFSNSRSEMNVSTLELGDSALYLCASSLGADPRGEKLFFGSGTQLSVL.

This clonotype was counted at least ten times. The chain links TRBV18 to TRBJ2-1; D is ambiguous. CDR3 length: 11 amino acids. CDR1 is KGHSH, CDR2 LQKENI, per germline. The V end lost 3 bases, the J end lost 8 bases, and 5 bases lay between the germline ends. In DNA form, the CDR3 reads TGTGCCAGCTCACCGATCGATGAGCAGTTCTTC. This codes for CASSPIDEQFF.

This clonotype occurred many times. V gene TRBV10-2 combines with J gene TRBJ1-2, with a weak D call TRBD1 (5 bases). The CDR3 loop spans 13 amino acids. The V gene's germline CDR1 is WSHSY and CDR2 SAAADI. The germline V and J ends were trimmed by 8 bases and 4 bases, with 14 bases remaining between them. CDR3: CASEGQNGYGYTF. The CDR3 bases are TGCGCCAGCGAGGGGCAAAACGGCTATGGCTACACCTTC.

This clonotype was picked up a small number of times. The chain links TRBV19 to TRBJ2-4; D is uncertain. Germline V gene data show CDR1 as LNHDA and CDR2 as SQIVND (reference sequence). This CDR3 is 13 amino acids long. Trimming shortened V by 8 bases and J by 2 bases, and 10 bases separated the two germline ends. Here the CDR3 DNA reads TGTGCCAGTGCCGACTCTCCCAAAAACATTCAGTACTTC. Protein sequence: CASADSPKNIQYF.

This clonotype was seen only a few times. CDR3 sequence: CSARPLAGGPHEQYF. As DNA, the CDR3 is TGCAGTGCTCGCCCACTAGCGGGAGGGCCTCACGAGCAGTACTTC. V usage is TRBV20-1 and J usage is TRBJ2-7; 13 bases are shared with TRBD2. This CDR3 spans 15 amino acids. Unmatched junction bases numbered 9, after V lost 5 bases and J lost 5 bases. Germline V lookup: CDR1 DFQATT, CDR2 SNEGSKA (reference sequence).

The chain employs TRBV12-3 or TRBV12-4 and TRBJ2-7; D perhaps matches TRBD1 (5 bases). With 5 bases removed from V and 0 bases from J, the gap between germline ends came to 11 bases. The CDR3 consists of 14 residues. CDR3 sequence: CASSPRGGSYEQYF. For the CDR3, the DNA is TGTGCCAGCAGTCCTAGGGGCGGCTCCTACGAGCAGTACTTC.

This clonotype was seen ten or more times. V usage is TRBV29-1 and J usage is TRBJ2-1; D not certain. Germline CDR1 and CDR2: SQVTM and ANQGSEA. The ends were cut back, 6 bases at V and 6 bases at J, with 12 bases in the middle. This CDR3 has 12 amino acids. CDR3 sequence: CSVYLQRNEQFF. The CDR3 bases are TGCAGCGTCTATTTACAGCGCAATGAGCAGTTCTTC.

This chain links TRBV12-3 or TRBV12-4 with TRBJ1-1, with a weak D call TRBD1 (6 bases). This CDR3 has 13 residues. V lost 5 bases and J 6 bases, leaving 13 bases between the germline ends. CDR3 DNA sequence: TGTGCCAGCAGTCCGTACTCAGGGGCTGAAGCTTTCTTT. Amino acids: CASSPYSGAEAFF.